These 32 T cell receptor beta chains originate from one sample sequenced in a study of blood T cell repertoires in COVID-19 (dated by TCRdb to 2018 to 2021). Preparation of the library involved the immunoSEQ multiplex PCR assay. Entries here come from immuneACCESS through TCRdb and include only in-frame sequences with V and J called. Some clones fail to appear in such tables; in the studies checked, an unresolved V gene covers under half of the shortfall, and the cause of the remainder is unknown. In all, the sample holds 290,000 or so clones, and roughly 80% of those were seen once. Over 4% of the sample is in the top ten clones. Sequencing was performed on PBMCs or T cells enriched from blood (not recorded which). The origin of the receptors is a middle-aged man who had been exposed to COVID-19.

The chain carries TRBV3-1 (or the pseudogene TRBV3-2) and TRBJ1-5; TRBD1 aligns across 8 bases. This CDR3 contains 16 residues. Unmatched junction bases numbered 9, after V lost 4 bases and J lost 4 bases. From germline, CDR1 is LGHDT and CDR2 YNNKEL (reference sequence). In DNA form, the CDR3 reads TGTGCCAGCAGCCGTGCCGGGACAGGTAATAATCAGCCCCAGCATTTT. Its protein is CASSRAGTGNNQPQHF.

This chain connects TRBV27 to TRBJ1-4; D not resolved. The V gene's germline CDR1 is MNHEY and CDR2 SMNVEV (reference sequence). The CDR3 has 12 amino acids. Trimming took 4 bases from V and 4 from J, leaving 4 bases between them. CDR3 sequence (DNA): TGTGCCAGCAGTTCCCATAATGAAAAACTGTTTTTT. Translated, it gives CASSSHNEKLFF.

The V call is TRBV19, the J call TRBJ2-5, with D maybe TRBD2 (5 bases). V shed 3 bases and J shed 5 bases, with 13 bases lying between them. Germline V CDR1 and CDR2: LNHDA, SQIVND (reference sequence). This CDR3 has 14 amino acids. The CDR3 region is CASSIPRTGETQYF. Here the CDR3 DNA reads TGTGCCAGTAGTATCCCGCGGACTGGGGAGACCCAGTACTTC.

The chain joins TRBV12-3 or TRBV12-4 to TRBJ2-1; tentative D call: TRBD2 (6 bases). CDR3 size: 11 residues. The germline V and J ends were trimmed by 6 bases and 10 bases, with 10 bases remaining between them. CDR3 sequence reads: CASRYRGEQFF. CDR3 coding DNA: TGTGCCAGCAGGTACCGGGGGGAGCAGTTCTTC.

The chain uses TRBV12-3 or TRBV12-4 and TRBJ1-5, with D possibly TRBD1 on 5 matching bases. The CDR3 runs 12 residues. The V end was cut by 3 bases, the J end by 7 bases, with 7 bases between. The CDR3 DNA reads TGTGCCAGCAGTTTCGCAGGGCAGCCCCAGCATTTT. Translated: CASSFAGQPQHF.

The chain joins TRBV12-3 or TRBV12-4 to TRBJ2-3; TRBD1 matches at 7 bases. The CDR3 has 13 residues. V dropped 7 bases and J dropped 5; count of bases not matched to a gene: 6. The CDR3 sequence is CASNPGQRDTQYF. In nucleotides, the CDR3 is TGTGCCAGCAATCCGGGACAGAGAGATACGCAGTATTTT.

The CDR3 sequence: CATGGMGDSNQPQHF. Written as DNA, the CDR3 is TGTGCCACCGGGGGAATGGGGGATTCGAATCAGCCCCAGCATTTT. J is TRBJ1-5 and V is TRBV19, with D possibly being TRBD1 (5 bases). The CDR3 covers 15 residues. Trimming removed 10 bases at V and 4 bases at J, with 20 bases between. In germline, CDR1 is LNHDA, CDR2 SQIVND (reference sequence).

V and J are TRBV7-8 and TRBJ1-1; no definite D call. V lost 2 bases and J 7 bases, leaving 20 bases between the germline ends. Germline lookup yields CDR1 SGHVS and CDR2 FQNEAQ. The CDR3 is made up of 16 amino acids. CDR3 nucleotides: TGTGCCAGCAGCTTACCCGGGGTGGGGATCGGTGGTGAAGCTTTCTTT. Translation gives CASSLPGVGIGGEAFF.

The chain couples TRBV7-3 to TRBJ2-1, with 9 positions matching TRBD2. Looked up from germline, CDR1 is SGHTA and CDR2 is FQGTGA. This CDR3 comprises 15 residues. Trimming took 3 bases from V and 9 from J; bases not matched to a gene: 9. The DNA for the CDR3 is TGTGCCAGCAGCTTGACTAGCGGATTCCAGGGTGAGCAGTTCTTC. Translating gives CASSLTSGFQGEQFF.

CDR3 DNA sequence: TGCGCCAGCAGGGCCGAGGGAGCGGGAGGGTTTGAGACCCAGTACTTC. It is translated as CASRAEGAGGFETQYF. The chain couples TRBV10-2 to TRBJ2-5, with 10 nucleotides matching TRBD2. Trimming cost V 6 bases and J 5 bases; bases outside gene matches: 12. Germline CDR1 reads WSHSY; CDR2 reads SAAADI. CDR3 size: 16 residues.

There are a few counts of this clone. For the CDR3, the DNA is TGTGCCAGCAGCTTGGCAGGAGGACAGTCAATCAAAGCTTTCTTT. Encoded protein: CASSLAGGQSIKAFF. The chain links TRBV5-6 to TRBJ1-1, with a possible D match to TRBD1 (6 bases). Germline assignment: CDR1 SGHDT and CDR2 YYEEEE. V was clipped by 0 bases and J by 9 bases, with 18 bases between them. The CDR3 runs to 15 residues.

This clone was counted once. V usage is TRBV19 and J usage is TRBJ2-1; 7 nucleotides line up with TRBD2. Germline CDR1 is LNHDA and CDR2 is SQIVND (reference sequence). The V segment lost 10 bases and the J segment 1 base; nucleotides outside the gene matches: 10. CDR3 length equals 15 residues. Here the CDR3 DNA reads TGTGCCATTCGAGCGGGGCATAATTCCTACAATGAGCAGTTCTTC. As protein: CAIRAGHNSYNEQFF.

The V and J genes are TRBV6-5 and TRBJ2-1; possibly TRBD2 for D (6 bases). Germline V CDR1 and CDR2: MNHEY, SVGAGI. V lost 0 bases and J 7 bases, leaving 16 bases between the germline ends. This CDR3 contains 16 residues. The DNA for the CDR3 is TGTGCCAGCAGTTACTCTCGCTGGCGGGATGGGAATGAGCAGTTCTTC. Amino acid sequence: CASSYSRWRDGNEQFF.

The rearrangement links TRBV9 to TRBJ2-1, with TRBD2 matching 10 bases. The CDR3 contains 16 residues. With V trimmed by 3 bases and J by 5 bases, 8 bases remained unmatched. CDR1 and CDR2 from the germline V gene are SGDLS and YYNGEE. CDR3 sequence reads: CASSELAGRANNEQFF. CDR3 coding DNA: TGTGCCAGCAGCGAACTAGCGGGGAGGGCCAACAATGAGCAGTTCTTC.

This clone was counted a few times. This chain uses TRBV14 with TRBJ1-1, with D uncertain. In germline, CDR1 is SGHDN, CDR2 FVKESK. The CDR3 consists of 16 residues. The ends were cut back, 4 bases at V and 1 base at J, with 16 bases in the middle. CDR3 coding DNA: TGTGCCAGCAGCCCTTTAACGACATTTCCGAACACTGAAGCTTTCTTT. As protein: CASSPLTTFPNTEAFF. Looking up the rest from reference TRBV14 and TRBJ1-1 gives the full variable domain: EAGVTQFPSHSVIEKGQTVTLRCDPISGHDNLYWYRRVMGKEIKFLLHFVKESKQDESGMPNNRFLAERTGGTYSTLKVQPAELEDSGVYFCASSPLTTFPNTEAFFGQGTRLTVV.

Comment on this clone: Other DNA sequences in the sample encode the same CDR3. The chain links TRBV12-5 to TRBJ1-5; D is unresolved. Between the trimmed V and J ends, which lost 6 bases and 5 bases, there was a span of 5 bases. This CDR3 is built from 11 residues. Germline CDR1 LGHNT, CDR2 FRNRAP. This CDR3 is CASGPYQPQHF. In nucleotides, the CDR3 is TGTGCTAGTGGCCCATATCAGCCCCAGCATTTT. The complete variable domain, with remaining parts taken from reference TRBV12-5 and TRBJ1-5, reads DARVTQTPRHKVTEMGQEVTMRCQPILGHNTVFWYRQTMMQGLELLAYFRNRAPLDDSGMPKDRFSAEMPDATLATLKIQPSEPRDSAVYFCASGPYQPQHFGDGTRLSIL.

This clone has only one observation. This chain joins TRBV9 and TRBJ1-3; 7 nucleotides align to TRBD1. The CDR3 has 16 residues. Trimming cost V 0 bases and J 0 bases; bases outside gene matches: 3. Germline CDR1 and CDR2: SGDLS and YYNGEE. The CDR3 loop reads CASSVEDRLSGNTIYF. CDR3 nucleotides: TGTGCCAGCAGCGTAGAGGACAGGCTCTCTGGAAACACCATATATTTT. The variable domain in full, with the rest retrieved from reference TRBV9 and TRBJ1-3, is DSGVTQTPKHLITATGQRVTLRCSPRSGDLSVYWYQQSLDQGLQFLIQYYNGEERAKGNILERFSAQQFPDLHSELNLSSLELGDSALYFCASSVEDRLSGNTIYFGEGSWLTVV.

This clone has a single count. As DNA, the CDR3 is TGTGCCAGCAGCTTGCTTGGGACAGGCCCTTCTGGGGCCAACGTCCTGACTTTC. This translates into CASSLLGTGPSGANVLTF. The rearrangement links TRBV7-9 to TRBJ2-6, with 8 bases matching TRBD1. This CDR3 has 18 amino acids. The germline V gene has CDR1 SEHNR and CDR2 FQNEAQ (reference sequence). After removal of 3 bases from V and 1 base from J, the junction contained 8 bases not matched to a gene.

The chain employs TRBV19 and TRBJ1-2; D may be TRBD1 (6 bases). CDR3 length: 13 amino acids. Germline V gene data show CDR1 as LNHDA and CDR2 as SQIVND (reference sequence). V dropped 5 bases and J dropped 4 bases, with 11 bases sitting between them. The CDR3 here is CASSEQGSYGYTF. CDR3 sequence (DNA): TGTGCCAGTAGTGAGCAGGGGAGCTATGGCTACACCTTC. Combining the CDR3 with reference TRBV19 and TRBJ1-2 gives the whole variable domain DGGITQSPKYLFRKEGQNVTLSCEQNLNHDAMYWYRQDPGQGLRLIYYSQIVNDFQKGDIAEGYSVSREKKESFPLTVTSAQKNPTAFYLCASSEQGSYGYTFGSGTRLTVV.

The chain is built from TRBV3-1 (or the pseudogene TRBV3-2) and TRBJ1-5; 7 bases align to TRBD1. The germline CDR1 and CDR2 sequences are LGHDT and YNNKEL (reference sequence). V lost 0 bases and J lost 7; bases outside the gene matches: 6. The CDR3 extends over 15 amino acids. The CDR3 spells CASSQDATGSQPQHF. As DNA, the CDR3 is TGTGCCAGCAGCCAAGATGCGACAGGGTCGCAGCCCCAGCATTTT.

The rearrangement links TRBV6-6 to TRBJ2-7; perhaps TRBD2 as D (5 bases). Per germline, CDR1 MNHNY and CDR2 SVGAGI (reference sequence). The CDR3 totals 11 residues. The V end was cut by 6 bases, the J end by 6 bases, with 9 bases between. In nucleotides, the CDR3 is TGTGCCAGCAGATGGGAGTTCGAGCAGTACTTC. It yields the protein CASRWEFEQYF.

This sequence joins TRBV9 and TRBJ2-7; possible D gene TRBD2, 5 bases. The CDR3 contains 13 residues. Trimming shortened V by 3 bases and J by 4 bases, and 11 bases separated the two germline ends. Germline CDR1 and CDR2: SGDLS and YYNGEE. In DNA form, the CDR3 reads TGTGCCAGCAGCGCCGAGGCGGGTTACGAGCAGTACTTC. The encoded protein is CASSAEAGYEQYF.

The chain carries TRBV7-3 and TRBJ1-3; 9 bases align to TRBD1. The CDR3 extends over 16 amino acids. J gave up 4 bases and V 5 bases, and 9 bases lay outside the gene matches. Germline values: CDR1 SGHTA, CDR2 FQGTGA. CDR3 sequence reads: CASSPRSGTGGNTIYF. The CDR3 DNA follows: TGTGCCAGCAGCCCCAGATCCGGGACAGGGGGAAACACCATATATTTT. Complete variable domain (other parts from reference TRBV7-3 and TRBJ1-3): GAGVSQTPSNKVTEKGKYVELRCDPISGHTALYWYRQSLGQGPEFLIYFQGTGAADDSGLPNDRFFAVRPEGSVSTLKIQRTERGDSAVYLCASSPRSGTGGNTIYFGEGSWLTVV.

The chain is built from TRBV5-6 and TRBJ1-5; D gene unclear. V was pared by 1 base and J by 11 bases, with 13 bases between. This CDR3 is 13 amino acids long. CDR1 is SGHDT, CDR2 YYEEEE, per germline. CDR3 sequence: CASSLQWSGSQHF. CDR3 DNA: TGTGCCAGCAGCTTGCAATGGAGTGGATCCCAGCATTTT.

This clone was counted between two and nine times. The J gene is TRBJ1-2, the V gene TRBV9, with 8 bases fitting TRBD1. This CDR3 comprises 13 residues. V shed 3 bases, J shed 7 bases, and the junction held 5 bases outside the gene matches. Germline V gives CDR1 SGDLS, CDR2 YYNGEE. CDR3 DNA sequence: TGTGCCAGCAGCGCCCAGACAGGGGTTGGCTACACCTTC. It is translated as CASSAQTGVGYTF.

This clone was counted only a few times. This sequence joins TRBV9 and TRBJ1-6; D is possibly TRBD1 (5 bases). The germline gives CDR1 SGDLS, CDR2 YYNGEE. Trimming cost V 0 bases and J 14 bases, with 15 bases left between them. CDR3 size: 14 residues. The CDR3 region is CASSVVWDSGSLHF. The CDR3 DNA reads TGTGCCAGCAGCGTAGTCTGGGACTCTGGATCCCTCCACTTT.

The chain joins TRBV6-1 to TRBJ2-7, with 10 bases aligning to TRBD2. Per germline, CDR1 MNHNS and CDR2 SASEGT. V trimming: 3 bases; J trimming: 5 bases; junction bases outside the gene matches: 7. CDR3 size: 15 residues. CDR3 bases: TGTGCCAGCAGTGATATACTAGCGGGAATGAACGAGCAGTACTTC. Protein product: CASSDILAGMNEQYF.

The gene calls are TRBV30 and TRBJ1-2, with 7 bases matching TRBD1. The CDR3 has 13 residues. The germline V gene encodes CDR1 GTSNPN and CDR2 SVGIG (reference sequence). The ends lost 0 bases at V and 7 bases at J; junction bases unmatched: 5. The CDR3: CAWSVMGQSGYTF. The CDR3, as DNA: TGTGCCTGGAGTGTCATGGGACAGTCTGGCTACACCTTC. Drawing the rest from reference TRBV30 and TRBJ1-2, the complete variable domain is SQTIHQWPATLVQPVGSPLSLECTVEGTSNPNLYWYRQAAGRGLQLLFYSVGIGQISSEVPQNLSASRPQDRQFILSSKKLLLSDSGFYLCAWSVMGQSGYTFGSGTRLTVV.

The rearrangement links TRBV5-8 to TRBJ1-2, with no clear D. The CDR3 spans 13 residues. The V gene lost 1 base and the J gene lost 7 bases, with 11 bases spanning the gap. Germline CDR1 is SGHTS and CDR2 is YDEGEE. The CDR3 spells CASSLNRRAGYTF. CDR3 sequence (DNA): TGTGCCAGCAGCTTGAATCGGAGGGCTGGCTACACCTTC.

The chain employs TRBV30 and TRBJ2-3; D perhaps matches TRBD2 (5 bases). CDR1 and CDR2 (germline): GTSNPN, SVGIG (reference sequence). This CDR3 region has 13 residues. Trimming stripped 3 bases from V and 6 bases from J, with 13 bases between. Here the CDR3 reads CAWSDSARDTQYF. For the CDR3, the DNA is TGTGCCTGGAGCGATAGCGCCAGGGATACGCAGTATTTT.

CDR3: CASSATRVGGYTF. The DNA of the CDR3 is TGTGCCAGCAGTGCTACCAGGGTAGGGGGCTACACCTTC. The V gene is TRBV12-3 or TRBV12-4, the J gene TRBJ1-2, with D possibly being TRBD1 (5 bases). The V gene lost 5 bases and the J gene lost 8 bases, with 15 bases spanning the gap. The CDR3 sequence is 13 residues long.

This sequence joins TRBV19 and TRBJ2-3; D perhaps matches TRBD2 (5 bases). The germline CDR1 and CDR2 sequences are LNHDA and SQIVND (reference sequence). The CDR3 spans 13 residues. The V end lost 7 bases, the J end lost 3 bases, and 11 bases lay between the germline ends. CDR3 coding DNA: TGTGCCAGTAATCCAGGAGGTACAGATACGCAGTATTTT. Its protein product is CASNPGGTDTQYF.